A single sample is the source of the 5 T cell receptor beta chains below, sequenced in a study of CD8+CD57+ T cells in acquired aplastic anemia. Using genomic DNA as the template, TCR beta VDJ and CDR3 profiling was carried out. Each CDR3 protein is one row after TCRdb ran MiXCR on the reads. The sample comprises about 270,000 distinct CDR3 sequences, approximately 56% of which are singletons, and 7% to 9% rests with the top ten. The sample was sorted CD4+, CD8+, or CD8+CD57+ T cells (not recorded which) from PBMCs. The receptors were sampled from a human donor with severe aplastic anemia or a healthy control (not recorded which).

The CDR3 region has the DNA TGCAGTGCTAGCGTCCCCAGGGACCGGTCATCCCTCCACTTT. It translates to CSASVPRDRSSLHF. This chain uses TRBV20-1 with TRBJ1-6, with D possibly being TRBD1 (5 bases). Germline V gene data show CDR1 as DFQATT and CDR2 as SNEGSKA (reference sequence). The CDR3 length is 14 residues. V was cut by 3 bases and J by 14 bases, with 20 bases left in between.

V gene TRBV7-2 combines with J gene TRBJ1-6; 8 nucleotides match TRBD1. The CDR3 contains 14 residues. CDR1 is SGHTA and CDR2 is FQGNSA in the germline V gene. Losses at the gene ends were 7 bases for V and 10 bases for J; bases not matched to a gene: 9. The DNA of the CDR3 is TGTGCCAGCACCCAAAGCAGGGGGCTGTCACCCCTCCACTTT. Residues: CASTQSRGLSPLHF.

The chain carries TRBV9 and TRBJ2-7; TRBD1 might be the D (8 bases). Germline V lookup: CDR1 SGDLS, CDR2 YYNGEE. CDR3 length: 17 residues. The V and J ends lost 3 bases and 6 bases respectively, with 25 bases between them. This CDR3 is CASSAGGRGPFIGEQYF. The DNA for the CDR3 is TGTGCCAGCAGCGCGGGGGGCAGGGGGCCCTTTATCGGCGAGCAGTACTTC.

V gene TRBV20-1 combines with J gene TRBJ2-5; the match to TRBD2 covers 8 bases. The germline V gene has CDR1 DFQATT and CDR2 SNEGSKA (reference sequence). This CDR3 comprises 14 residues. Unmatched junction bases numbered 2, after V lost 0 bases and J lost 2 bases. CDR3 DNA sequence: TGCAGTGCTAGAGAAGGACTAGCACAAGAGACCCAGTACTTC. The encoded protein is CSAREGLAQETQYF.

The count of this clonotype is one. The chain is built from TRBV7-9 and TRBJ1-2, with TRBD1 identical over 12 bases. CDR1 SEHNR and CDR2 FQNEAQ come from the germline V gene (reference sequence). The CDR3 has 15 amino acids. Unmatched junction bases numbered 5, after V lost 3 bases and J lost 6 bases. This CDR3 reads CASSLGQGAVDGYTF. CDR3 sequence (DNA): TGTGCCAGCAGCTTGGGACAGGGGGCGGTGGATGGCTACACCTTC.